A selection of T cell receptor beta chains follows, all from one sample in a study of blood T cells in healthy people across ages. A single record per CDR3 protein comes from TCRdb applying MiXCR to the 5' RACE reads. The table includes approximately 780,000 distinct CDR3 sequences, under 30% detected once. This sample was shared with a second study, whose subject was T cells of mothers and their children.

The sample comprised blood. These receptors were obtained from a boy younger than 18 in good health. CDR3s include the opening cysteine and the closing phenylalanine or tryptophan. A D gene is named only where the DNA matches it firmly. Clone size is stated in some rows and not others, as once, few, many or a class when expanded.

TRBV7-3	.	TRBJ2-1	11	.	TGTGCCAGCAGCAACTACGATGAGCAGTTCTTC	CASSNYDEQFF
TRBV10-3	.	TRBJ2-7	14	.	TGTGCCATCAGTGACGGGAAAGGCAGCTACGAGCAGTACTTC	CAISDGKGSYEQYF
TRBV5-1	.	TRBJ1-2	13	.	TGCGCCAGCAGCCCAATGTCGGTGTCCGAAGGCACCTTC	CASSPMSVSEGTF
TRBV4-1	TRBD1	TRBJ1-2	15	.	TGCGCCAGCAGCCAACCGACAGGGGAAGCTTATGGCTACACCTTC	CASSQPTGEAYGYTF
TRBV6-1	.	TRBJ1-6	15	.	TGTGCCAGCAGTACCGGAGGGCCCTATAATTCACCCCTCCACTTT	CASSTGGPYNSPLHF
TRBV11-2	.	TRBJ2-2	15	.	TGTGCCAGCAGCTTAGCTGGGGGCTGGACCGGGGGGCTGTTTTTT	CASSLAGGWTGGLFF
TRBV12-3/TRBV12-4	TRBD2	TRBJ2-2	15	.	TGTGCCAGCAGACGGGGGGGCCCGGGCACCGGGGAGCTGTTTTTT	CASRRGGPGTGELFF
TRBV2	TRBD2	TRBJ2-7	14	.	TGTGCCAGCAGAGGACTAGCGGGGAGCTACGAGCAGTACTTC	CASRGLAGSYEQYF
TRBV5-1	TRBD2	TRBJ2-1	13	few	TGCGCCAGCAGCTCGGGACTAGCGGATGAGCAGTTCTTC	CASSSGLADEQFF
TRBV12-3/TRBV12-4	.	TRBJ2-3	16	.	TGTGCCAGCAGTTTAATGGGGCCCCCTGGAACAGATACGCAGTATTTT	CASSLMGPPGTDTQYF
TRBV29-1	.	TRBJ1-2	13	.	TGCAGCGTCCAACGGGTGGACGACTATGGCTACACCTTC	CSVQRVDDYGYTF
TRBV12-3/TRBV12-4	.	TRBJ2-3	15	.	TGTGCCAGCAGTTTAAGAGGTCTCACATCAGATACGCAGTATTTT	CASSLRGLTSDTQYF
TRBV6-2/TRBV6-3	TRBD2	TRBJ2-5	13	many	TGTGCCAGCAGGCGAGGCGGGGGAGAGACCCAGTACTTC	CASRRGGGETQYF
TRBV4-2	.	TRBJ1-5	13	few	TGTGCCAGCAGCCCACTCAGGTATCAGCCCCAGCATTTT	CASSPLRYQPQHF
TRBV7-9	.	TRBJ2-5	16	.	TGTGCCAGCAGCCCCCCGGGGGGACAAGGTCTAGAGACCCAGTACTTC	CASSPPGGQGLETQYF
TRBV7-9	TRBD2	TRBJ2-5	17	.	TGTGCCAGCAGCCTAGAAATACAGCGGGGGCCAGTGGAGACCCAGTACTTC	CASSLEIQRGPVETQYF
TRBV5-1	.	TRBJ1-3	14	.	TGCGCCAGCAGCAAGGACAGATCTGGAAACACCATATATTTT	CASSKDRSGNTIYF
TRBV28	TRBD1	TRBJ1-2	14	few	TGTGCCAGCAGTTCGATCGGACAGGGGTATGGCTACACCTTC	CASSSIGQGYGYTF
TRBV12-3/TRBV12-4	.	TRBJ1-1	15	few	TGTGCCAGCAGTTTACTCTGGGGGGCGAACACTGAAGCTTTCTTT	CASSLLWGANTEAFF
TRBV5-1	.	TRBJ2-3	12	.	TGCGCCAGCAGCTTGACTACTAATACGCAGTATTTT	CASSLTTNTQYF
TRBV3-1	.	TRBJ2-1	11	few	TGTGCCAGCAGCCATCTCAATGAGCAGTTCTTC	CASSHLNEQFF
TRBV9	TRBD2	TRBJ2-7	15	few	TGTGCCAGCAGCGTAGGGCGGGAGCTCTCTTACGAGCAGTACTTC	CASSVGRELSYEQYF
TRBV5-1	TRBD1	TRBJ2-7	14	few	TGCGCCAGCAGCCATGGACAGGGTCCCTACGAGCAGTACTTC	CASSHGQGPYEQYF
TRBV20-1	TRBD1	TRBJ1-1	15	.	TGCAGCACGACCGGGACAGGGACCCAGAACACTGAAGCTTTCTTT	CSTTGTGTQNTEAFF
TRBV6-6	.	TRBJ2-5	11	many	TGTGCCAGCAGTTACTCGGAGACCCAGTACTTC	CASSYSETQYF
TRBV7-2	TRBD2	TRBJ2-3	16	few	TGTGCCAGCAGCTTCGCCGGGACTAGGTCCTCAGATACGCAGTATTTT	CASSFAGTRSSDTQYF
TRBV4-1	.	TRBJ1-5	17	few	TGCGCCAGCAGCCTCCTAAAGGTAGGGGTCGGGCATCAGCCCCAGCATTTT	CASSLLKVGVGHQPQHF
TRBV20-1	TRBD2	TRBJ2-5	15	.	TGCAGTGCTGAGGGAGTAGCGGGGGGGCAGGAGACCCAGTACTTC	CSAEGVAGGQETQYF
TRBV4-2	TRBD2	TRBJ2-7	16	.	TGTGCCAGCGGCCAGGCCTGGGCCGGGGGGTCCTACGAGCAGTACTTC	CASGQAWAGGSYEQYF
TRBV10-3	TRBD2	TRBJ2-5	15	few	TGTGCCATCAGTGCGCTAGCGGGGGGGAGAGAGACCCAGTACTTC	CAISALAGGRETQYF
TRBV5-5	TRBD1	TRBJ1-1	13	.	TGTGCCAGCAGCTCCACTCAGGACAGGCAAGCTTTCTTT	CASSSTQDRQAFF
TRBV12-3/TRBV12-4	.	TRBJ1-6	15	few	TGTGCCAGCAGTTTTGAGGGAGGATATAATTCACCCCTCCACTTT	CASSFEGGYNSPLHF
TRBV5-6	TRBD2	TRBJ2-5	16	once	TGTGCCAGCAGCCTCATAGCGGGGGGGACTCTGAGGACCCAGTACTTC	CASSLIAGGTLRTQYF
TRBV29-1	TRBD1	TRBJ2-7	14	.	TGCAGCGTTTCCCGGGACAGCGAATACTACGAGCAGTACTTC	CSVSRDSEYYEQYF
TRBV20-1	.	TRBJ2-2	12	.	TGCAGTGCCGTAAGTCCGGCCGGGGAGCTGTTTTTT	CSAVSPAGELFF
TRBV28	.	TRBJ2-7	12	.	TGTGCCAGCAGTTCAGGGTTGTGGGAGCAGTACTTC	CASSSGLWEQYF
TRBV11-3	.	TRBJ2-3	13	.	TGTGCCAGCAGCTTAGGGGGACACGATACGCAGTATTTT	CASSLGGHDTQYF
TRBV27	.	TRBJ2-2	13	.	TGTGCCAGCAGTACCTGGGGGGCCGGGGAGCTGTTTTTT	CASSTWGAGELFF
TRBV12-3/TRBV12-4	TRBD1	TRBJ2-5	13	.	TGTGCCAGCACCAACAGGGGGCAAGAGACCCAGTACTTC	CASTNRGQETQYF
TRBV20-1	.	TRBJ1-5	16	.	TGCAGTGCTAGAGGCGGGGGGGGGATTTCCAATCAGCCCCAGCATTTT	CSARGGGGISNQPQHF
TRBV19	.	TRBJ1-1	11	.	TGTGCCAGCAAGAGGAGCACTGAAGCTTTCTTT	CASKRSTEAFF